A selection of T cell receptor beta chains follows, all from one sample in a study of CD8+ T cells in alopecia areata. Here immunoSEQ multiplex PCR was the method, and the copy in TCRdb shows in-frame clones only, minus some. This table has approximately 66,000 clones, approximately 61% appearing once. The material sequenced was CD8+ T cells sorted from blood, taken at week 0. The receptors stem from a human donor with alopecia areata. CDR3s include the opening cysteine and the closing phenylalanine or tryptophan. D genes are given only for firm matches. The size field is filled for only some rows; it gives once, few, many or a size class.

clone_size: -; d_call: -; v_call: TRBV20-1; j_call: TRBJ2-3; cdr3_aa: CSDRGGDTQYF; cdr3_nt: TGCAGTGACAGGGGAGGAGATACGCAGTATTTT
clone_size: -; d_call: TRBD1; v_call: TRBV5-1; j_call: TRBJ1-1; cdr3_aa: CASSLGQGLNTEAFF; cdr3_nt: TGCGCCAGCAGCTTGGGACAGGGCTTGAACACTGAAGCTTTCTTT
clone_size: few; d_call: -; v_call: TRBV6-5; j_call: TRBJ1-5; cdr3_aa: CASSYTGPDSNQPQHF; cdr3_nt: TGTGCCAGCAGTTATACCGGGCCTGATAGCAATCAGCCCCAGCATTTT
clone_size: -; d_call: -; v_call: TRBV5-1; j_call: TRBJ2-1; cdr3_aa: CASGFTAGSYNEQFF; cdr3_nt: TGCGCCAGCGGGTTCACGGCGGGTTCCTACAATGAGCAGTTCTTC
clone_size: -; d_call: -; v_call: TRBV4-1; j_call: TRBJ2-7; cdr3_aa: CASSPTPAGDYEQYF; cdr3_nt: TGCGCCAGCAGCCCAACACCCGCCGGGGACTACGAGCAGTACTTC
clone_size: -; d_call: TRBD2; v_call: TRBV29-1; j_call: TRBJ2-1; cdr3_aa: CSVHGGAGNEQFF; cdr3_nt: TGCAGCGTTCACGGGGGGGCCGGCAATGAGCAGTTCTTC
clone_size: -; d_call: -; v_call: TRBV6-5; j_call: TRBJ1-1; cdr3_aa: CASSFSWNTEAFF; cdr3_nt: TGTGCCAGCAGTTTCTCCTGGAACACTGAAGCTTTCTTT
clone_size: -; d_call: -; v_call: TRBV5-1; j_call: TRBJ2-7; cdr3_aa: CASSLVGVTYEQYF; cdr3_nt: TGCGCCAGCAGCTTGGTCGGAGTAACCTACGAGCAGTACTTC
clone_size: -; d_call: -; v_call: TRBV4-1; j_call: TRBJ2-5; cdr3_aa: CASSQEPFGGQETQYF; cdr3_nt: TGCGCCAGCAGCCAAGAACCTTTTGGGGGCCAAGAGACCCAGTACTTC
clone_size: once; d_call: -; v_call: TRBV23-1; j_call: TRBJ1-1; cdr3_aa: CASGRRGRAFF; cdr3_nt: TGCGCCAGCGGAAGGAGAGGGAGGGCTTTCTTT
clone_size: -; d_call: TRBD1; v_call: TRBV5-1; j_call: TRBJ2-3; cdr3_aa: CASSLRGLSTDTQYF; cdr3_nt: TGCGCCAGCAGCCTCAGGGGGCTTAGCACAGATACGCAGTATTTT
clone_size: few; d_call: -; v_call: TRBV21-1; j_call: TRBJ2-7; cdr3_aa: CASSKKVRESF; cdr3_nt: TGTGCCAGCAGCAAAAAAGTGAGGGAGAGCTTC
clone_size: -; d_call: -; v_call: TRBV30; j_call: TRBJ1-2; cdr3_aa: CAWKTGQPYGYTF; cdr3_nt: TGTGCCTGGAAAACAGGACAGCCCTATGGCTACACCTTC
clone_size: -; d_call: -; v_call: TRBV4-1; j_call: TRBJ1-6; cdr3_aa: CASSQDLVSSPLHF; cdr3_nt: TGCGCCAGCAGCCAAGATCTGGTATCATCACCCCTCCACTTT
clone_size: -; d_call: TRBD1; v_call: TRBV5-1; j_call: TRBJ1-2; cdr3_aa: CASSLEGGDDGYTF; cdr3_nt: TGCGCCAGCAGCTTGGAAGGGGGCGACGATGGCTACACCTTC
clone_size: -; d_call: TRBD1; v_call: TRBV5-1; j_call: TRBJ1-2; cdr3_aa: CASSLDPTGVGYTF; cdr3_nt: TGCGCCAGCAGCTTGGATCCGACAGGGGTCGGCTACACCTTC
clone_size: once; d_call: -; v_call: TRBV25-1; j_call: TRBJ1-3; cdr3_aa: CASSEGRTSGNTIYF; cdr3_nt: TGTGCCAGCAGTGAGGGACGGACCTCTGGAAACACCATATATTTT
clone_size: -; d_call: -; v_call: TRBV2; j_call: TRBJ2-2; cdr3_aa: CALDLDTGELFF; cdr3_nt: TGTGCCCTGGATTTAGACACCGGGGAGCTGTTTTTT
clone_size: -; d_call: TRBD2; v_call: TRBV5-6; j_call: TRBJ2-7; cdr3_aa: CASSLNSGSADEQYF; cdr3_nt: TGTGCCAGCAGCTTGAATAGCGGGAGCGCTGACGAGCAGTACTTC
clone_size: -; d_call: TRBD1; v_call: TRBV5-1; j_call: TRBJ1-2; cdr3_aa: CASSPGQEGYGYTF; cdr3_nt: TGCGCCAGCAGCCCCGGACAGGAAGGGTATGGCTACACCTTC
clone_size: few; d_call: TRBD1; v_call: TRBV27; j_call: TRBJ1-2; cdr3_aa: CASSPNGQGNGYTF; cdr3_nt: TGTGCCAGCAGCCCTAATGGACAGGGCAATGGCTACACCTTC
clone_size: -; d_call: TRBD2; v_call: TRBV4-1; j_call: TRBJ2-5; cdr3_aa: CASSPAGLAVERDQYF; cdr3_nt: TGCGCCAGCAGCCCCGCGGGACTAGCGGTGGAGCGGGACCAGTACTTC
clone_size: -; d_call: -; v_call: TRBV4-3; j_call: TRBJ1-1; cdr3_aa: CASSQDRAAEAFF; cdr3_nt: TGCGCCAGCAGCCAAGATCGGGCAGCTGAAGCTTTCTTT
clone_size: many; d_call: TRBD2; v_call: TRBV7-9; j_call: TRBJ2-7; cdr3_aa: CASSLGGAGAYEQYF; cdr3_nt: TGTGCCAGCAGCTTAGGCGGGGCGGGAGCCTACGAGCAGTACTTC
clone_size: -; d_call: -; v_call: TRBV7-9; j_call: TRBJ2-1; cdr3_aa: CASSKSDWEKNNEQFF; cdr3_nt: TGTGCCAGCAGCAAATCGGACTGGGAAAAGAACAATGAGCAGTTCTTC
clone_size: medium-sized; d_call: TRBD2; v_call: TRBV4-3; j_call: TRBJ2-1; cdr3_aa: CASSQDAGGSYNEQFF; cdr3_nt: TGCGCCAGCAGCCAAGATGCGGGGGGCTCTTACAATGAGCAGTTCTTC
clone_size: -; d_call: -; v_call: TRBV7-2; j_call: TRBJ2-5; cdr3_aa: CASSLVGSQETRYF; cdr3_nt: TGTGCCAGCAGCTTAGTAGGGTCCCAAGAGACCCGGTACTTC
clone_size: -; d_call: -; v_call: TRBV30; j_call: TRBJ1-1; cdr3_aa: CAWAPTNTEAFF; cdr3_nt: TGTGCCTGGGCTCCCACGAACACTGAAGCTTTCTTT
clone_size: few; d_call: TRBD1; v_call: TRBV27; j_call: TRBJ1-2; cdr3_aa: CASSLWTGDGYTF; cdr3_nt: TGTGCCAGCAGTTTATGGACAGGGGATGGCTACACCTTC
clone_size: -; d_call: TRBD1; v_call: TRBV5-6; j_call: TRBJ2-7; cdr3_aa: CASIDRPDRGWYEQYF; cdr3_nt: TGTGCCAGCATCGACCGACCGGACAGGGGGTGGTACGAGCAGTACTTC
clone_size: -; d_call: -; v_call: TRBV25-1; j_call: TRBJ1-2; cdr3_aa: CASSETDSYGYTF; cdr3_nt: TGTGCCAGCAGTGAGACAGATTCCTATGGCTACACCTTC
clone_size: -; d_call: -; v_call: TRBV9; j_call: TRBJ1-6; cdr3_aa: CASSLSLGLGSPLHF; cdr3_nt: TGTGCCAGCAGCCTTAGCCTGGGTCTGGGGTCACCCCTCCACTTT
clone_size: -; d_call: -; v_call: TRBV7-9; j_call: TRBJ2-1; cdr3_aa: CASRGRLIDEQFF; cdr3_nt: TGTGCCAGCAGAGGACGACTAATCGATGAGCAGTTCTTC
clone_size: few; d_call: -; v_call: TRBV4-1; j_call: TRBJ2-7; cdr3_aa: CASSQGVTGFYEQYF; cdr3_nt: TGCGCCAGCAGCCAAGGCGTCACGGGGTTCTACGAGCAGTACTTC
clone_size: -; d_call: TRBD2; v_call: TRBV7-8; j_call: TRBJ2-7; cdr3_aa: CASSPTSSGSYEQYF; cdr3_nt: TGTGCCAGCAGCCCAACTTCTAGCGGGAGCTACGAGCAGTACTTC
clone_size: -; d_call: TRBD1; v_call: TRBV30; j_call: TRBJ2-1; cdr3_aa: CAWNPFPGTGSNEQFF; cdr3_nt: TGTGCCTGGAATCCCTTCCCAGGGACAGGGTCCAATGAGCAGTTCTTC
clone_size: -; d_call: -; v_call: TRBV4-3; j_call: TRBJ1-1; cdr3_aa: CASSRTGGLGAFF; cdr3_nt: TGCGCCAGCAGCCGTACCGGGGGACTTGGAGCTTTCTTT
clone_size: few; d_call: -; v_call: TRBV2; j_call: TRBJ2-1; cdr3_aa: CASTKNNEQFF; cdr3_nt: TGTGCCAGCACCAAAAACAATGAGCAGTTCTTC
clone_size: -; d_call: -; v_call: TRBV9; j_call: TRBJ2-1; cdr3_aa: CASSVGGTQSYNEQFF; cdr3_nt: TGTGCCAGCAGCGTAGGTGGGACACAGTCCTACAATGAGCAGTTCTTC
clone_size: few; d_call: -; v_call: TRBV5-5; j_call: TRBJ2-7; cdr3_aa: CASSWGDSPYEQYF; cdr3_nt: TGTGCCAGCAGCTGGGGGGACAGCCCCTACGAGCAGTACTTC
clone_size: -; d_call: -; v_call: TRBV20-1; j_call: TRBJ2-1; cdr3_aa: CSARSRNEQFF; cdr3_nt: TGCAGTGCTCGGTCTCGCAATGAGCAGTTCTTC
clone_size: -; d_call: -; v_call: TRBV29-1; j_call: TRBJ2-5; cdr3_aa: CSVVTLQETQYF; cdr3_nt: TGCAGCGTTGTGACCTTACAAGAGACCCAGTACTTC
clone_size: -; d_call: -; v_call: TRBV7-7; j_call: TRBJ2-2; cdr3_aa: CASSPRPGELFF; cdr3_nt: TGTGCCAGCAGCCCCCGGCCCGGGGAGCTGTTTTTT
clone_size: once; d_call: -; v_call: TRBV7-2; j_call: TRBJ2-3; cdr3_aa: CASSLDSTDTQYF; cdr3_nt: TGTGCCAGCAGCTTAGACTCAACAGATACGCAGTATTTT
clone_size: -; d_call: -; v_call: TRBV29-1; j_call: TRBJ2-1; cdr3_aa: CSARVGEQFF; cdr3_nt: TGCAGCGCCAGGGTGGGTGAGCAGTTCTTC
clone_size: few; d_call: -; v_call: TRBV5-6; j_call: TRBJ2-7; cdr3_aa: CASTFGVGDQNEQYF; cdr3_nt: TGTGCCAGCACCTTCGGGGTGGGGGACCAAAACGAGCAGTACTTC
clone_size: -; d_call: TRBD2; v_call: TRBV7-2; j_call: TRBJ2-5; cdr3_aa: CASSSQLAGEETQYF; cdr3_nt: TGTGCCAGCAGCTCCCAACTAGCGGGGGAAGAGACCCAGTACTTC
clone_size: -; d_call: -; v_call: TRBV6-5; j_call: TRBJ2-5; cdr3_aa: CASSPSDIGQETQYF; cdr3_nt: TGTGCCAGCAGCCCCTCGGACATCGGCCAAGAGACCCAGTACTTC
clone_size: -; d_call: -; v_call: TRBV4-1; j_call: TRBJ2-7; cdr3_aa: CASSQGRNEQYF; cdr3_nt: TGCGCCAGCAGCCAAGGAAGGAACGAGCAGTACTTC
clone_size: -; d_call: -; v_call: TRBV29-1; j_call: TRBJ1-1; cdr3_aa: CSVEGDSAEAFF; cdr3_nt: TGCAGCGTTGAAGGAGATAGCGCCGAAGCTTTCTTT
clone_size: many; d_call: TRBD2; v_call: TRBV6-6; j_call: TRBJ2-3; cdr3_aa: CASSSGRDTDTQYF; cdr3_nt: TGTGCCAGCAGTAGCGGGAGGGACACAGATACGCAGTATTTT
clone_size: -; d_call: -; v_call: TRBV29-1; j_call: TRBJ2-1; cdr3_aa: CSVGELGLGDNEQFF; cdr3_nt: TGCAGCGTCGGAGAATTAGGTCTAGGGGACAATGAGCAGTTCTTC
clone_size: -; d_call: -; v_call: TRBV5-1; j_call: TRBJ1-3; cdr3_aa: CASSLTPGRNSGNTIYF; cdr3_nt: TGCGCCAGCAGCTTAACCCCTGGACGGAATTCTGGAAACACCATATATTTT